The TCR beta chain under discussion was sequenced for a study of identical twins. Study-wide points: Among monozygotic twins, out-of-frame TCR alpha sharing exceeded what models predicted.

This clonotype was seen many times. No antigen is known for it. TCRdb itself ran the 5' RACE reads through MiXCR, one entry per CDR3 protein. The sample has fewer than 250,000 distinct CDR3 sequences, roughly 7% seen once. These same records also appear under a second study, on yellow fever vaccine responses in identical twins.

The clonotype originates from a woman aged 18-29 years in good health. Sequenced input: memory (CD45RO+) T cells sorted from blood.

The CDR3 reads CASSQGQAIGAGELFF. For the CDR3, the DNA is TGTGCCAGCAGCCAAGGGCAGGCTATAGGGGCCGGGGAGCTGTTTTTT. V gene TRBV4-2 combines with J gene TRBJ2-2; possibly TRBD1 for D (5 bases). V lost 1 base, J lost 6 bases, and 15 bases lay in between. This CDR3 spans 16 amino acids. Germline assignment: CDR1 LGHNA and CDR2 YNFKEQ.